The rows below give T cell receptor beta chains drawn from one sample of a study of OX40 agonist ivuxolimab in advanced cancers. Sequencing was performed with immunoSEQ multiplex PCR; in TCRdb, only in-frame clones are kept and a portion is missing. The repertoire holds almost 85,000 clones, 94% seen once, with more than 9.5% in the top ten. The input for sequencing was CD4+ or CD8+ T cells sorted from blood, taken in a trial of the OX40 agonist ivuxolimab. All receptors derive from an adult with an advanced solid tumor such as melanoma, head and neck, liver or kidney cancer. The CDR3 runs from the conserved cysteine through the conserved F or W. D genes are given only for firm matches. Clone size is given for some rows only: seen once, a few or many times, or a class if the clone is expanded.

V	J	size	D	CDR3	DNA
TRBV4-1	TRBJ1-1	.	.	CASSQRGQPRTEAFF	TGCGCCAGCAGCCAGAGAGGACAACCCCGGACTGAAGCTTTCTTT
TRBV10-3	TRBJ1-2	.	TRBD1	CAISDWEGAIYGYTF	TGTGCCATCAGTGATTGGGAGGGGGCGATCTATGGCTACACCTTC
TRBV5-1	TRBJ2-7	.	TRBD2	CASSLASASGYFSYEQYF	TGCGCCAGCAGCTTGGCCTCGGCTAGCGGGTACTTCTCCTACGAGCAGTACTTC
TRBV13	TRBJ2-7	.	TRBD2	CASSQSSGRSYEQYF	TGTGCCAGCAGTCAATCTAGCGGGCGGTCTTACGAGCAGTACTTC
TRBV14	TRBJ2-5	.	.	CASSQELGLRETQYF	TGTGCCAGCAGCCAAGAACTCGGACTAAGAGAGACCCAGTACTTC
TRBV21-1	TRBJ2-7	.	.	CASSTVFIPGQGAWRKTYEQYF	TGTGCCAGCAGCACGGTTTTTATCCCGGGACAGGGGGCTTGGCGGAAAACCTACGAGCAGTACTTC
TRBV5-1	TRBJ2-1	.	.	CASIGGSYNEQFF	TGCGCCAGCATCGGAGGGAGCTACAATGAGCAGTTCTTC
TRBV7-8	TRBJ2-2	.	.	CASSPFGRPDGELFF	TGTGCCAGCAGCCCATTTGGACGGCCTGACGGGGAGCTGTTTTTT
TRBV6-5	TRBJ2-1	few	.	CASSSDSLNSYNEQFF	TGTGCCAGCAGTTCCGATTCTTTAAACTCCTACAATGAGCAGTTCTTC
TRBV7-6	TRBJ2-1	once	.	CASSSTTLGRNEQFF	TGTGCCAGCAGCTCTACCACGCTTGGGAGGAATGAGCAGTTCTTC
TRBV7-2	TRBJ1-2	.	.	CASSLQNYGYTF	TGTGCCAGCAGCTTACAGAACTATGGCTACACCTTC
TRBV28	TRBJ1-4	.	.	CASRLSTGTNEKLFF	TGTGCCAGCAGACTTTCGACAGGAACTAATGAAAAACTGTTTTTT
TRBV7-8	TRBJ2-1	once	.	CASSFSGTTNEQFF	TGTGCCAGCAGCTTCTCCGGGACAACCAATGAGCAGTTCTTC
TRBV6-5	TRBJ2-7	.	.	CASSYSLGTAYEQYF	TGTGCCAGCAGTTACTCACTGGGGACTGCCTACGAGCAGTACTTC
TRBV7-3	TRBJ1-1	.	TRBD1	CASSPDRGNTEAFF	TGTGCCAGCAGTCCTGACAGGGGGAACACTGAAGCTTTCTTT
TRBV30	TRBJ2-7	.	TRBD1	CAWSVAGGHSYEQYF	TGTGCCTGGAGTGTCGCAGGGGGCCATTCCTACGAGCAGTACTTC
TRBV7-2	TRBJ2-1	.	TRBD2	CASSPVAGLGNEQFF	TGTGCCAGCAGCCCTGTAGCGGGATTGGGCAATGAGCAGTTCTTC
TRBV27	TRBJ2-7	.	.	CASSSPSYEQYF	TGTGCCAGCAGTTCTCCCTCCTACGAGCAGTACTTC
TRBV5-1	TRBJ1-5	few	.	CASSLTKDYSNQPQHF	TGCGCCAGCAGCTTAACCAAAGATTATAGCAATCAGCCCCAGCATTTT
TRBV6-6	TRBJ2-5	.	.	CASSSSLYQETQYF	TGTGCCAGCAGTTCAAGCCTGTACCAAGAGACCCAGTACTTC
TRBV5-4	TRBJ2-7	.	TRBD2	CASTDTLSGASSYEQYF	TGTGCCAGCACCGACACCCTTAGCGGGGCAAGCTCCTACGAGCAGTACTTC
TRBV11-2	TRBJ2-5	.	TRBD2	CASSYALAGVAQYF	TGTGCCAGCAGCTATGCACTAGCGGGAGTGGCCCAGTACTTC